This T cell receptor beta chain stems from a study of read filtering for tumor transcriptome and immune sequencing. This library used roughly 370 ng RNA and molecular barcoded adaptors spanning alpha/delta and beta/gamma chains. TCRdb redid the calling of the reads with MiXCR, one entry per CDR3 protein. The sample has around 140,000 distinct CDR3 sequences; 13% are singletons. This clonotype came up many times. V shed 6 bases and J shed 5 bases, with 25 bases lying between them. Germline V lookup: CDR1 MNHNS, CDR2 SASEGT. The CDR3 runs 17 residues. The sample was a population of CD138-negative cells sorted from bone marrow. The clonotype originates from a donor at least 40 years old with multiple myeloma. The rearrangement joins TRBV6-1 to TRBJ1-1; tentative D call: TRBD1 (5 bases). CDR3 loop: CASRAPLEQSGATEAFF. As DNA, the CDR3 is TGTGCCAGCAGGGCCCCCCTGGAACAGTCCGGGGCAACTGAAGCTTTCTTT.